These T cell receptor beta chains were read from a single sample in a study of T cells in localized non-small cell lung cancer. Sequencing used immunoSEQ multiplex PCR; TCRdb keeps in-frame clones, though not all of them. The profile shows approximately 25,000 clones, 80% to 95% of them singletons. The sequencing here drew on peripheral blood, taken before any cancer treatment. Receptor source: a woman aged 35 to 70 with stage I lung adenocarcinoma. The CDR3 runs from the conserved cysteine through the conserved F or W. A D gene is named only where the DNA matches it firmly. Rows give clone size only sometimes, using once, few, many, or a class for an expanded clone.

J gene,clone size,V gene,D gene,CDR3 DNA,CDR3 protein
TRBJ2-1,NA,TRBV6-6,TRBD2,TGTGCCAGCAGTGGGACTAGCGGGGGAGACAATGAGCAGTTCTTC,CASSGTSGGDNEQFF
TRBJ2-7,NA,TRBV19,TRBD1,TGTGCCAGTAGGGACAGGCCGGAAAACGAGCAGTACTTC,CASRDRPENEQYF
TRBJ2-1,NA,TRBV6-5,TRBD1,TGTGCCAGCACCTGGACAGGGGAGACCAACAATGAGCAGTTCTTC,CASTWTGETNNEQFF
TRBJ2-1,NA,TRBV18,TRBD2,TGTGCCAGCTCACCACCCTCGGGACTAGCGGGAGGAGACAAGTTCTTC,CASSPPSGLAGGDKFF
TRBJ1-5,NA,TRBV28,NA,TGTGCCAGCAGTTCAAAAAGGCAGCCCCAGCATTTT,CASSSKRQPQHF
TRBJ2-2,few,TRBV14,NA,TGTGCCAGCAGCCAAGATTTCGGTCTAACGAACACCGGGGAGCTGTTTTTT,CASSQDFGLTNTGELFF
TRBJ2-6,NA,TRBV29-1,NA,TGCAGCGTCGTCCTGGTTGGTCCCGGGGCCAACGTCCTGACTTTC,CSVVLVGPGANVLTF
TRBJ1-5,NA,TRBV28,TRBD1,TGTGCCAGCAGTTTATTAAAGACAGGGATGAATCAGCCCCAGCATTTT,CASSLLKTGMNQPQHF
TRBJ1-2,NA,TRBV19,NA,TGTGCCAGTACCCTTTCGGCAGGCTATGGCTACACCTTC,CASTLSAGYGYTF
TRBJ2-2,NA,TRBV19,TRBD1,TGTGCCGGGACAGATTACACCGGGGAGCTGTTTTTT,CAGTDYTGELFF
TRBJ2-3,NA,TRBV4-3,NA,TGCGCCAGCAGCCAAGAAGGGAGAGCTAGCACAGATACGCAGTATTTT,CASSQEGRASTDTQYF
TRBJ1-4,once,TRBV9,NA,TGTGCCAGCAGCGGGGGAGACAACGGGTCAAAACTGTTTTTT,CASSGGDNGSKLFF
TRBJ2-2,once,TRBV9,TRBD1,TGTGCCAGCAGCGTAGGGCAGGGGGCCGGGGAGCTGTTTTTT,CASSVGQGAGELFF